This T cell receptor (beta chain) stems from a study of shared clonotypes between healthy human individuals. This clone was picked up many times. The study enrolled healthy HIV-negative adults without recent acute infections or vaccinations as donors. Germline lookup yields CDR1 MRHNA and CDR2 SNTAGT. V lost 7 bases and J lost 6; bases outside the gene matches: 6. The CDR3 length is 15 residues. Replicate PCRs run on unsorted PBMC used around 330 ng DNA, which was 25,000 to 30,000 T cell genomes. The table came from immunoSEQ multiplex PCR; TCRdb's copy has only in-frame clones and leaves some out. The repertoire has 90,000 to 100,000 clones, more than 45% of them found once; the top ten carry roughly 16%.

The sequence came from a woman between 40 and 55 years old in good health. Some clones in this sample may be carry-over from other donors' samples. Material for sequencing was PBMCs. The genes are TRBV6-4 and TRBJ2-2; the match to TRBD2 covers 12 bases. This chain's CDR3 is CASKRLAGDPGELFF. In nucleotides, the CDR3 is TGTGCCAGCAAGCGACTAGCGGGAGACCCCGGGGAGCTGTTTTTT.